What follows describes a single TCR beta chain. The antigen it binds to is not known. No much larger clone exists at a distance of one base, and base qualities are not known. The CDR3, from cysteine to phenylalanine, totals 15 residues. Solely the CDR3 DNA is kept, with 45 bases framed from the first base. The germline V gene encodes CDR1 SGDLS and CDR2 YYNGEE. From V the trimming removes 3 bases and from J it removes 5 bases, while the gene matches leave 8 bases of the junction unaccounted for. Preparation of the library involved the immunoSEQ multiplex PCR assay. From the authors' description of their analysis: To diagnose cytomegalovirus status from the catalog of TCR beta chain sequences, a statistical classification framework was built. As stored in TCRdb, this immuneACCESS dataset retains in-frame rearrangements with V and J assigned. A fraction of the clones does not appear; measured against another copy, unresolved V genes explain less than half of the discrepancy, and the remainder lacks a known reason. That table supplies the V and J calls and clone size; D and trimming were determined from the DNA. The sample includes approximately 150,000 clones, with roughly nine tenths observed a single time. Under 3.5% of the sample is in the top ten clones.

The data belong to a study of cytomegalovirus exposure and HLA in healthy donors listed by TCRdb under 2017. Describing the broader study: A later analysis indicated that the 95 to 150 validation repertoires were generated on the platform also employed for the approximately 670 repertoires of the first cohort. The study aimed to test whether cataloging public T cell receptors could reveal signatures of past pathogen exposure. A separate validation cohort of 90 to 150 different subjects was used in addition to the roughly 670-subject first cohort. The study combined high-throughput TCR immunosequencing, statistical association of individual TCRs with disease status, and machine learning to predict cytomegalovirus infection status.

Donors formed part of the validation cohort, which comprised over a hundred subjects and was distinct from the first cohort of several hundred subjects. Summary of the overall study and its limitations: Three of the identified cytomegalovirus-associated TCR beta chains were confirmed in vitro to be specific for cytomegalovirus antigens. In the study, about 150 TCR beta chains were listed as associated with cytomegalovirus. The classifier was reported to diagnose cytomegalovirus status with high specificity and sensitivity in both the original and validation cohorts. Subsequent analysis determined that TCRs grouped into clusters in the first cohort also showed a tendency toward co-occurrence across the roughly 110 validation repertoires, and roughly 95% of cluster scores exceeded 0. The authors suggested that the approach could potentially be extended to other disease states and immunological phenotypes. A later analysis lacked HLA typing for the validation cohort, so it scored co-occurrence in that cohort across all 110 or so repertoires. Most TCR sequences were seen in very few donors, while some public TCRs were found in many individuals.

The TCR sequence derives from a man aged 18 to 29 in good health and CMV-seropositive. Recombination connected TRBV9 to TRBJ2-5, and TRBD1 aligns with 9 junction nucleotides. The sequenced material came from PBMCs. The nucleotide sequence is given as TGTGCCAGCAGCGGGGACAGGGTAGGCAGCGAGACCCAGTACTTC. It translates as CASSGDRVGSETQYF.